The following is a TCR beta chain sequence with its context. The V end lost 3 bases, the J end lost 5 bases, and 10 bases lay between the germline ends. The CDR3 spans 14 residues. Germline values: CDR1 MNHNS, CDR2 SASEGT. These data belong to a study of blood T cell repertoires in COVID-19. Assay: immunoSEQ multiplex PCR; the TCRdb copy retains only in-frame clones and omits some. The table lists 95,000 to 120,000 clones, roughly four fifths of them singletons. The V and J genes are TRBV6-1 and TRBJ2-2, with D possibly TRBD2 on 6 matching bases. Sequencing was done on a sample of peripheral blood. The receptor comes from a woman aged 65 to 85 with acute or convalescent COVID-19. Here the CDR3 reads CASSEAGKTGELFF. For the CDR3, the DNA is TGTGCCAGCAGTGAGGCGGGGAAAACCGGGGAGCTGTTTTTT.